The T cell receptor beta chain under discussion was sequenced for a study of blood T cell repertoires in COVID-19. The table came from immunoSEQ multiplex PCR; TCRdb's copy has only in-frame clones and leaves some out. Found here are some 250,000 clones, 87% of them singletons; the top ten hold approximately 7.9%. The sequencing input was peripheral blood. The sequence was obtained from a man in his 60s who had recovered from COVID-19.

The DNA for the CDR3 is TGTGCCAGTAGTAAGGGGTTGGCGACCGGGGAGCTGTTTTTT. Amino acids: CASSKGLATGELFF. The chain links TRBV19 to TRBJ2-2; D is perhaps TRBD1 (5 bases). The germline V gene encodes CDR1 LNHDA and CDR2 SQIVND (reference sequence). Trimming stripped 4 bases from V and 5 bases from J, with 11 bases between. The CDR3 is made up of 14 amino acids.